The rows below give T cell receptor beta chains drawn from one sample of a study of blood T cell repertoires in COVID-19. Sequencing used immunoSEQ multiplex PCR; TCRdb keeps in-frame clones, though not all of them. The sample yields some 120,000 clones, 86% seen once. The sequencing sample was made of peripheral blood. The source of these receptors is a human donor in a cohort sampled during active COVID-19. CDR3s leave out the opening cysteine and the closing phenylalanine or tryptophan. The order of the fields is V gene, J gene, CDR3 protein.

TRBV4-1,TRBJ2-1,ASSQDPTSGRKVVNEQF
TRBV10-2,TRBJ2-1,ASSEQGATLPPYNEQF
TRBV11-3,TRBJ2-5,ASSRTGGGETQY
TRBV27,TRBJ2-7,ASSFRTQKTGGQYEQY
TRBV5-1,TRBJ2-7,ASSPRLAGGPTSYEQY
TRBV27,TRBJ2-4,ASSLIAGGNAKNIQY
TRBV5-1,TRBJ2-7,ASRTGGGNEQY
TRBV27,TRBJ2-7,ASSRTGGLIEQY
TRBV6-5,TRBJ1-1,ASSYSRLMNTEAF
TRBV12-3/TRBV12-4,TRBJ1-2,ASSAAGLDGYT
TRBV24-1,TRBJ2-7,ATSGGEEEQY
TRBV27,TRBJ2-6,ASSFFLSSGANVLT
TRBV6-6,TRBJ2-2,ASRRRQGANTGELF